The 26 T cell receptor beta chains below all came from one sample that was sequenced in a study of identical twins. TCRdb ran MiXCR on the 5' RACE reads and lists one entry per CDR3 protein. The data show 400,000 to 550,000 distinct CDR3 sequences, roughly an eighth seen once. These same records also appear under a second study, on yellow fever vaccine responses in identical twins.

Sequencing used CD4+ T cells sorted from blood. Receptors were obtained from a young woman in good health.

This clonotype has more than one count but fewer than ten. V is TRBV19 and J is TRBJ1-5; 7 nucleotides align to TRBD1. The CDR3 runs 15 residues. Trimming removed 3 bases from V and 7 bases from J; junction bases left unmatched: 9. In germline, CDR1 is LNHDA, CDR2 SQIVND (reference sequence). The CDR3 DNA reads as TGTGCCAGTAGTATCGGAGACAGGGAAAACCAGCCCCAGCATTTT. Its translation is CASSIGDRENQPQHF.

This clonotype was picked up a small number of times. The V gene is TRBV7-8, the J gene TRBJ2-2; the D is unclear. Per germline, CDR1 SGHVS and CDR2 FQNEAQ. The CDR3 is 12 amino acids. V lost 1 base to trimming and J lost 8 bases, with 5 bases between them. The CDR3 loop reads CASSLVRGELFF. CDR3 sequence (DNA): TGTGCCAGCAGCTTAGTTCGGGGGGAGCTGTTTTTT.

This clonotype was seen only a few times. The chain uses TRBV11-1 and TRBJ2-3, with 9 nucleotides matching TRBD1. The ends lost 5 bases at V and 7 bases at J; junction bases unmatched: 19. CDR3 length equals 18 residues. The germline V gene has CDR1 SGHAT and CDR2 FQDESV (reference sequence). CDR3 sequence: CASSRGQGISSVPHTQYF. CDR3 coding DNA: TGTGCCAGCAGCCGGGGACAGGGAATTTCGTCGGTCCCCCATACGCAGTATTTT.

This clonotype was counted a few times. The chain is built from TRBV28 and TRBJ2-7; TRBD1 agrees at 7 bases. After removal of 4 bases from V and 2 bases from J, the junction contained 8 bases not matched to a gene. The CDR3 runs 15 residues. Germline values: CDR1 MDHEN, CDR2 SYDVKM. CDR3 amino acids: CASSSFRDRAYEQYF. CDR3 sequence (DNA): TGTGCCAGCAGTTCCTTCCGGGACAGAGCCTACGAGCAGTACTTC.

This clonotype was seen only a few times. V usage is TRBV30 and J usage is TRBJ2-1; D not resolved. Trimming removed 0 bases from V and 9 bases from J, with 9 bases in between. The V gene's germline CDR1 is GTSNPN and CDR2 SVGIG (reference sequence). This CDR3 spans 12 amino acids. The CDR3 sequence: CAWSVGNGEQFF. CDR3 nucleotide sequence: TGTGCCTGGAGTGTGGGGAACGGTGAGCAGTTCTTC.

This clonotype was picked up a small number of times. The V call is TRBV20-1, the J call TRBJ2-5; D remains unclear. The V gene lost 3 bases and the J gene lost 0 bases, with 8 bases spanning the gap. Germline-derived CDR1 and CDR2 are DFQATT and SNEGSKA (reference sequence). The CDR3 is 13 residues long. The CDR3 loop reads CSASSSDQETQYF. CDR3 coding DNA: TGCAGTGCTAGCTCCTCGGACCAAGAGACCCAGTACTTC.

The table lists this clonotype with a few counts. The chain couples TRBV11-2 to TRBJ1-2, with 9 bases that match TRBD1. With V trimmed by 3 bases and J by 7 bases, 6 bases remained unmatched. The CDR3 is 14 amino acids. Germline CDR1 is SGHAT and CDR2 is FQNNGV. The CDR3 coding sequence is TGTGCCAGCAGCTTTCTGGGACAGGGATCTGGCTACACCTTC. It specifies CASSFLGQGSGYTF.

The J gene is TRBJ2-1, the V gene TRBV7-2, with 8 bases that match TRBD2. Germline lookup yields CDR1 SGHTA and CDR2 FQGNSA. This CDR3 comprises 15 residues. The trim removed 1 base at V and 5 bases at J, leaving 4 bases unmatched. The CDR3 DNA is TGTGCCAGCAGCTTAGGAAGCGGGGGAAACAATGAGCAGTTCTTC. Protein sequence: CASSLGSGGNNEQFF.

The rearrangement uses TRBV5-1 and TRBJ2-1; 11 bases map to TRBD2. The length of the CDR3 is 17 residues. Germline V gene sequence: CDR1 SGHRS, CDR2 YFSETQ. V was clipped by 0 bases and J by 7 bases; unmatched bases: 9. The CDR3: CASSLEVSGRALNEQFF. CDR3 in DNA: TGCGCCAGCAGCTTGGAGGTTAGCGGGAGGGCCTTGAATGAGCAGTTCTTC.

This clonotype was observed many times. The chain carries TRBV12-3 or TRBV12-4 and TRBJ2-1; D unresolved. The length of the CDR3 is 11 residues. The V gene lost 8 bases and the J gene lost 4 bases, with 6 bases spanning the gap. CDR3 sequence (DNA): TGTGCCAGCGGAAGGTACAATGAGCAGTTCTTC. Translation: CASGRYNEQFF.

The V gene is TRBV4-3, the J gene TRBJ2-4; D not certain. CDR3 length: 17 residues. CDR1 is LGHNA, CDR2 YSLEER, per germline. Trimming cost V 0 bases and J 0 bases, with 12 bases left between them. The CDR3 is CASSQEAGPIAKNIQYF. In nucleotides, the CDR3 is TGCGCCAGCAGCCAAGAAGCAGGACCTATAGCCAAAAACATTCAGTACTTC.

The chain combines TRBV7-2 with TRBJ2-7; D is undetermined. V shed 5 bases and J shed 1 base, with 15 bases lying between them. The CDR3 covers 15 residues. The germline CDR1 and CDR2 sequences are SGHTA and FQGNSA. The CDR3 DNA reads TGTGCCAGCAGCCCCTCGGTGGGCAGGTCCTACGAGCAGTACTTC. Its protein is CASSPSVGRSYEQYF.

This clonotype was detected many times. V usage is TRBV5-1 and J usage is TRBJ2-1, with 7 bases aligning to TRBD2. The junction had 4 bases not matched to a gene; V was cut back by 3 bases and J by 7 bases. The CDR3 extends over 13 amino acids. Germline loops: CDR1 SGHRS, CDR2 YFSETQ. The CDR3 here is CASSWGGINEQFF. CDR3 sequence (DNA): TGCGCCAGCAGCTGGGGGGGGATAAATGAGCAGTTCTTC. Together with reference TRBV5-1 and TRBJ2-1, the CDR3 gives the full variable domain: KAGVTQTPRYLIKTRGQQVTLSCSPISGHRSVSWYQQTPGQGLQFLFEYFSETQRNKGNFPGRFSGRQFSNSRSEMNVSTLELGDSALYLCASSWGGINEQFFGPGTRLTVL.

The chain joins TRBV20-1 to TRBJ2-7, with TRBD2 identical over 16 bases. The ends lost 0 bases at V and 5 bases at J; junction bases unmatched: 13. The CDR3 length is 19 residues. Germline V CDR1 and CDR2: DFQATT, SNEGSKA (reference sequence). CDR3 DNA sequence: TGCAGTGCTAGAGATTTCTCCGGGACTAGCGGGAGGGCCCAGAACGAGCAGTACTTC. Translated, it gives CSARDFSGTSGRAQNEQYF.

Many counts were recorded for this clonotype. The chain recombines TRBV28 with TRBJ2-1; perhaps TRBD2 as D (6 bases). V gave up 7 bases and J gave up 10 bases, with 17 bases separating them. Germline V gives CDR1 MDHEN, CDR2 SYDVKM. This CDR3 has 13 residues. The CDR3 spells CASTTASGLEQFF. CDR3 sequence (DNA): TGTGCCAGCACCACAGCGAGCGGGCTGGAGCAGTTCTTC.

This clonotype was counted between two and nine times. V is TRBV2 and J is TRBJ1-2; TRBD1 matches 7 bases. This CDR3 region has 14 residues. Germline CDR1 is SNHLY and CDR2 is FYNNEI. V lost 7 bases, J lost 2 bases, and 7 bases stayed unmatched. The CDR3 DNA sequence: TGTGCCAGCACGTTTACGACAGGGAACTATGGCTACACCTTC. Translated, it gives CASTFTTGNYGYTF.

The chain carries TRBV12-3 or TRBV12-4 and TRBJ1-5; D is unclear. V lost 0 bases and J lost 0, with 9 bases in between. This CDR3 has 16 amino acids. CDR3: CASSLAPVNSNQPQHF. In nucleotides, the CDR3 is TGTGCCAGCAGTTTAGCGCCAGTTAATAGCAATCAGCCCCAGCATTTT.

The chain joins TRBV20-1 to TRBJ2-2; 7 bases line up with TRBD2. With 6 bases clipped from V and 1 base from J, the junction kept 8 bases outside the gene matches. This CDR3 comprises 15 residues. Germline V CDR1 and CDR2: DFQATT, SNEGSKA (reference sequence). CDR3 in DNA: TGCAGTGCACGAACCGGGACTAAGAACACCGGGGAGCTGTTTTTT. Protein sequence: CSARTGTKNTGELFF.

This clonotype showed up just a few times. The chain couples TRBV28 to TRBJ2-1; 7 nucleotides align to TRBD1. V dropped 6 bases and J dropped 4; count of bases not matched to a gene: 6. This CDR3 region has 14 residues. Germline V gene data show CDR1 as MDHEN and CDR2 as SYDVKM. CDR3 sequence: CASSIGTVYNEQFF. The CDR3 DNA is TGTGCCAGCAGCATAGGGACAGTTTACAATGAGCAGTTCTTC. The full variable domain, with the rest looked up from reference TRBV28 and TRBJ2-1, is DVKVTQSSRYLVKRTGEKVFLECVQDMDHENMFWYRQDPGLGLRLIYFSYDVKMKEKGDIPEGYSVSREKKERFSLILESASTNQTSMYLCASSIGTVYNEQFFGPGTRLTVL.

The table lists this clonotype with many counts. The CDR3 region has the DNA TGTGCCAGCAGCGCCATGGGGGTTGGAAACACCATATATTTT. This codes for CASSAMGVGNTIYF. The rearrangement joins TRBV7-2 to TRBJ1-3; tentatively, D is TRBD1 (5 bases). The CDR3 has 14 residues. V lost 5 bases and J 3 bases, leaving 11 bases between the germline ends. Germline V gene lookup returns CDR1 SGHTA and CDR2 FQGNSA. Based on the CDR3 plus reference TRBV7-2 and TRBJ1-3, the full variable domain is GAGVSQSPSNKVTEKGKDVELRCDPISGHTALYWYRQSLGQGLEFLIYFQGNSAPDKSGLPSDRFSAERTGGSVSTLTIQRTQQEDSAVYLCASSAMGVGNTIYFGEGSWLTVV.

The rearrangement joins TRBV7-3 to TRBJ2-1; weak D call: TRBD2 (6 bases). V lost 2 bases and J 10 bases, leaving 12 bases between the germline ends. CDR1 and CDR2 from the germline V gene are SGHTA and FQGTGA. There are 13 residues in the CDR3. The DNA for the CDR3 is TGTGCCAGCAGCTTACAGGGTCGGGGGGAGCAGTTCTTC. The encoded protein is CASSLQGRGEQFF.

This clonotype was seen more than once but under ten times. The rearrangement joins TRBV14 to TRBJ2-1, with a weak D call TRBD2 (6 bases). This CDR3 has 13 residues. The germline V gene encodes CDR1 SGHDN and CDR2 FVKESK. V lost 4 bases and J lost 9, with 13 bases in between. As DNA, the CDR3 is TGTGCCAGCAGCCCCGAACGGGAGTTTGAGCAGTTCTTC. Residues: CASSPEREFEQFF. The full variable domain, rest sourced from reference TRBV14 and TRBJ2-1, is EAGVTQFPSHSVIEKGQTVTLRCDPISGHDNLYWYRRVMGKEIKFLLHFVKESKQDESGMPNNRFLAERTGGTYSTLKVQPAELEDSGVYFCASSPEREFEQFFGPGTRLTVL.

The chain links TRBV9 to TRBJ2-3, with 7 bases fitting TRBD1. V shed 1 base and J 1 base; nucleotides not matched to a gene: 3. From germline, CDR1 is SGDLS and CDR2 YYNGEE. The CDR3 totals 15 residues. CDR3 nucleotide sequence: TGTGCCAGCAGCGTAAGGGGGCCTGGCACAGATACGCAGTATTTT. It encodes CASSVRGPGTDTQYF.

The V gene is TRBV18, the J gene TRBJ2-7; D unresolved. V lost 4 bases to trimming and J lost 1 base, with 8 bases between them. The CDR3 covers 13 residues. Germline V CDR1 and CDR2: KGHSH, LQKENI. This CDR3 is CASSRTESYEQYF. The CDR3 region has the DNA TGTGCCAGCTCACGGACGGAGTCCTACGAGCAGTACTTC.

CDR3 sequence reads: CASSPFGSGARVEQYF. DNA for the CDR3: TGTGCCAGCTCACCCTTCGGATCGGGGGCGCGAGTGGAGCAGTACTTC. The chain uses TRBV18 and TRBJ2-7; D might be TRBD1 or TRBD2, each matching 6 bases. Germline V gene sequence: CDR1 KGHSH, CDR2 LQKENI. V was trimmed by 3 bases and J by 7 bases, leaving 22 bases between them. The CDR3 runs 16 residues.

This clonotype has only a few counts. The rearrangement links TRBV20-1 to TRBJ2-6; D call uncertain. The ends were cut back, 3 bases at V and 0 bases at J, with 12 bases in the middle. Germline V lookup: CDR1 DFQATT, CDR2 SNEGSKA (reference sequence). The CDR3 is 16 amino acids. The CDR3 region is CSASGNLYSGANVLTF. Written as DNA, the CDR3 is TGCAGTGCTAGTGGGAACCTATACTCTGGGGCCAACGTCCTGACTTTC.